This T cell receptor beta chain was obtained from a study of cytomegalovirus exposure and HLA in healthy donors. Study as a whole: Assignment to the Caucasian-associated ancestry cluster applied to around 82% of the approximately 400 genotyped donors.

The CDR3 sequence is 15 residues long. CDR1 and CDR2 (germline): SGDLS, YYNGEE. V lost 4 bases and J lost 3; bases outside the gene matches: 6. The PCR employed 60 Vbeta primers together with 13 Jbeta primers. TCRdb keeps only in-frame clones here, not all; method: immunoSEQ multiplex PCR. The profile shows some 160,000 clones, approximately 82% of them singletons. Study results and caveats: Other equally common chains were less clonally expanded than HLA-associated TCR beta chains, a later analysis showed. The classifier reportedly diagnosed cytomegalovirus status with high sensitivity and specificity. In a later analysis, most CMV-associated TCR beta chains appeared HLA-restricted.

With regard to this clone: Its antigen remains unknown.

This TCR was recovered from a male donor in good health and CMV-seronegative. Material for sequencing was PBMCs. The gene calls are TRBV9 and TRBJ2-2; 7 nucleotides align to TRBD1. The CDR3 coding sequence is TGTGCCAGCAGCCCGACAGGGTTAGACACCGGGGAGCTGTTTTTT. Encoded protein: CASSPTGLDTGELFF.